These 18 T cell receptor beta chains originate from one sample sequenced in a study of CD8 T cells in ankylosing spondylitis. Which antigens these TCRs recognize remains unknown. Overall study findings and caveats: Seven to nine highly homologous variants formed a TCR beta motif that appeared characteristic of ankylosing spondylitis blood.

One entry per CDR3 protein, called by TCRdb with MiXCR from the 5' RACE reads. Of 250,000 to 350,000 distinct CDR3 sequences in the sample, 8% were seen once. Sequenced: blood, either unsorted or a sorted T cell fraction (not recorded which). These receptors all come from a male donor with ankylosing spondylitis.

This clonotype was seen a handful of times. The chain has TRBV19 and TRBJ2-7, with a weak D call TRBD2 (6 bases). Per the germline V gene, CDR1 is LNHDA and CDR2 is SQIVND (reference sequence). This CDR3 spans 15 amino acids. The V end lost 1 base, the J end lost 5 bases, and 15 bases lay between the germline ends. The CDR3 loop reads CASSIGWDWGDEQYF. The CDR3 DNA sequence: TGTGCCAGTAGTATAGGGTGGGACTGGGGCGACGAGCAGTACTTC.

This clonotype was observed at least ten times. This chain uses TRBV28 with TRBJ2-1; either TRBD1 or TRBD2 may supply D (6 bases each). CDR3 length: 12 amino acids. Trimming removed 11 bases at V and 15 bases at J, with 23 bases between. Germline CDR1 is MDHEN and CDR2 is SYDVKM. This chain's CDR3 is CAVLEGGGVLFF. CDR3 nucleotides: TGTGCCGTCCTCGAGGGGGGTGGAGTTTTGTTCTTC. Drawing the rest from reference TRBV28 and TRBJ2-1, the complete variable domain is DVKVTQSSRYLVKRTGEKVFLECVQDMDHENMFWYRQDPGLGLRLIYFSYDVKMKEKGDIPEGYSVSREKKERFSLILESASTNQTSMYLCAVLEGGGVLFFGPGTRLTVL.

This CDR3 is CSARTGQGLWEQFF. DNA of the CDR3: TGCAGTGCTAGAACCGGACAGGGTTTATGGGAGCAGTTCTTC. This rearrangement joins TRBV20-1 to TRBJ2-1; TRBD1 matches 8 bases. V gave up 2 bases and J gave up 10 bases; unmatched junction bases: 10. The CDR3 is 14 amino acids. The germline CDR1 and CDR2 sequences are DFQATT and SNEGSKA (reference sequence).

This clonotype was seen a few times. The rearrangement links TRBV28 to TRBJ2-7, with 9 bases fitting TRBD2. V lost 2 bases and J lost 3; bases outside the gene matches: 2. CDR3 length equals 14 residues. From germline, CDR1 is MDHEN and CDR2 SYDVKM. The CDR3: CASSLVREGYEQYF. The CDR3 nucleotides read TGTGCCAGCAGTTTAGTGCGGGAGGGCTACGAGCAGTACTTC.

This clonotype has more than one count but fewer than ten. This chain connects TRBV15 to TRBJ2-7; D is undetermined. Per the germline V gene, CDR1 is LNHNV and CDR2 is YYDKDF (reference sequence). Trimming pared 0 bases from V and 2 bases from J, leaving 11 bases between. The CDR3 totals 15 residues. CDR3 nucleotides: TGTGCCACCAGCAGAGATAAAGGCGAAACCTACGAGCAGTACTTC. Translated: CATSRDKGETYEQYF.

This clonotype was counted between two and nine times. The CDR3 spells CASSGYNPYEQYF. DNA for the CDR3: TGCGCCAGCAGCGGGTACAACCCCTACGAGCAGTACTTC. The rearrangement links TRBV5-1 to TRBJ2-7; unclear D gene. In germline, CDR1 is SGHRS, CDR2 YFSETQ. The CDR3 consists of 13 residues. Trimming pared 4 bases from V and 2 bases from J, leaving 10 bases between.

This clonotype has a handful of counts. The CDR3 loop reads CSAGTFRDIRLGYGYTF. The CDR3 coding sequence is TGCAGTGCTGGGACCTTCCGCGACATACGACTGGGGTATGGCTACACCTTC. The chain couples TRBV20-1 to TRBJ1-2; tentatively, D is TRBD1 (5 bases). V was clipped by 5 bases and J by 5 bases, with 27 bases between them. This CDR3 is 17 amino acids long. The germline V gene has CDR1 DFQATT and CDR2 SNEGSKA (reference sequence).

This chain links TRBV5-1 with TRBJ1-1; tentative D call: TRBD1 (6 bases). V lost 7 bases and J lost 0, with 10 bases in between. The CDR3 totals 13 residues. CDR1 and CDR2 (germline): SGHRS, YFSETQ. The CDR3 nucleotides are TGCGCCAGCGGCTGGGGGCTGAACACTGAAGCTTTCTTT. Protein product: CASGWGLNTEAFF. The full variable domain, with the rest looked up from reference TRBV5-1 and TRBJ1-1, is KAGVTQTPRYLIKTRGQQVTLSCSPISGHRSVSWYQQTPGQGLQFLFEYFSETQRNKGNFPGRFSGRQFSNSRSEMNVSTLELGDSALYLCASGWGLNTEAFFGQGTRLTVV.

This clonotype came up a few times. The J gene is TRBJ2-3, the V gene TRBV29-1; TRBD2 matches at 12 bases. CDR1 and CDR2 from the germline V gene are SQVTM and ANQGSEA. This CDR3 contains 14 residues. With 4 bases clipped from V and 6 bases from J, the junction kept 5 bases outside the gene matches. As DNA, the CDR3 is TGCAGCGTTGCGACTAGCGGGAGTATGGATACGCAGTATTTT. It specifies CSVATSGSMDTQYF.

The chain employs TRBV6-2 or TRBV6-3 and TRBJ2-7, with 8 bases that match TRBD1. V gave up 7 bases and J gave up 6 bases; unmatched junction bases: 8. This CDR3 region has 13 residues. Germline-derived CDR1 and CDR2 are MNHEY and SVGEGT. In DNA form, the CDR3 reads TGTGCCAGCAACCAAAGAACAGGGGGCGAGCAGTACTTC. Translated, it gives CASNQRTGGEQYF.

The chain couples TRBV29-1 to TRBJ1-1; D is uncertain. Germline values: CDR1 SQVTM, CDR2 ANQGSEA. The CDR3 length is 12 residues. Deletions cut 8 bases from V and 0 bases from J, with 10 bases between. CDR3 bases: TGCAGCTCTAAGGTGCTGAACACTGAAGCTTTCTTT. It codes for CSSKVLNTEAFF.

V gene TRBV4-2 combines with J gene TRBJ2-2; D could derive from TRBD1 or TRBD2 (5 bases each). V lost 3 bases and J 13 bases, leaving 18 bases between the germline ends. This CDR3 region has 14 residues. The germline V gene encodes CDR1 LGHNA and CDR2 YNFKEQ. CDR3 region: CASSHTPGTQGLFF. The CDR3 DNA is TGTGCCAGCAGCCACACTCCAGGGACCCAAGGGCTGTTTTTT.

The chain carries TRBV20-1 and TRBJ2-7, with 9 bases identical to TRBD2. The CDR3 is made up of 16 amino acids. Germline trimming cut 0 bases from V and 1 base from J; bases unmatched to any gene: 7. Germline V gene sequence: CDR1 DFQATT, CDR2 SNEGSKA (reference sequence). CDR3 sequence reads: CSARDRLAAGSYEQYF. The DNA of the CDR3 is TGCAGTGCTAGAGACCGACTAGCGGCCGGTTCCTACGAGCAGTACTTC.

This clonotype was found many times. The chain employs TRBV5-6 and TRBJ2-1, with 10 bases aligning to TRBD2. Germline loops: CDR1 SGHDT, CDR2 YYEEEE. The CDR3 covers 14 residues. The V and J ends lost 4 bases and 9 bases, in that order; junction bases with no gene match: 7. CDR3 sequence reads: CASSLPGLASEQFF. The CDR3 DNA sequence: TGTGCCAGCAGCCTCCCGGGACTAGCGAGTGAGCAGTTCTTC.

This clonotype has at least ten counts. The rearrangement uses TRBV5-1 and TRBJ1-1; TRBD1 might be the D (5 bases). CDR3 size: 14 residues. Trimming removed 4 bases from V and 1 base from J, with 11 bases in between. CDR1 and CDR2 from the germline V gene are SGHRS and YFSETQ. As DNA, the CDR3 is TGCGCCAGCAGCCCCCTTGGGGCGAACACTGAAGCTTTCTTT. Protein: CASSPLGANTEAFF.

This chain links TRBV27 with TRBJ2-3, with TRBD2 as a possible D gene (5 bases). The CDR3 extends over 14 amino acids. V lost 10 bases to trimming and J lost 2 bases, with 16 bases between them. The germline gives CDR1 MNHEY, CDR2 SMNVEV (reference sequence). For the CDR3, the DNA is TGTGCCACTACGGACTCTCCCTTCACAGATACGCAGTATTTT. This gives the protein CATTDSPFTDTQYF.

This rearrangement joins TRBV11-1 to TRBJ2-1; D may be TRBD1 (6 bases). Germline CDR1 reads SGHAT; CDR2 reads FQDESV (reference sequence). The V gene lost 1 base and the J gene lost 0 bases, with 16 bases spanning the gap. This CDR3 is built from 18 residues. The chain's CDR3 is CASSLGADRSYSYNEQFF. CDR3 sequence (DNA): TGTGCCAGCAGCTTAGGAGCCGACAGGTCTTACTCCTACAATGAGCAGTTCTTC.

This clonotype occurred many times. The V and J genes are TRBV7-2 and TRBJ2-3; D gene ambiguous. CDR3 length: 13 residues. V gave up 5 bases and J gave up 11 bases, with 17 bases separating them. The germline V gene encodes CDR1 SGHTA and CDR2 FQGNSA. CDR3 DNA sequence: TGTGCCAGCAGCCCCAGTGGTCTTTGGGGGCAGTATTTT. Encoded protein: CASSPSGLWGQYF.